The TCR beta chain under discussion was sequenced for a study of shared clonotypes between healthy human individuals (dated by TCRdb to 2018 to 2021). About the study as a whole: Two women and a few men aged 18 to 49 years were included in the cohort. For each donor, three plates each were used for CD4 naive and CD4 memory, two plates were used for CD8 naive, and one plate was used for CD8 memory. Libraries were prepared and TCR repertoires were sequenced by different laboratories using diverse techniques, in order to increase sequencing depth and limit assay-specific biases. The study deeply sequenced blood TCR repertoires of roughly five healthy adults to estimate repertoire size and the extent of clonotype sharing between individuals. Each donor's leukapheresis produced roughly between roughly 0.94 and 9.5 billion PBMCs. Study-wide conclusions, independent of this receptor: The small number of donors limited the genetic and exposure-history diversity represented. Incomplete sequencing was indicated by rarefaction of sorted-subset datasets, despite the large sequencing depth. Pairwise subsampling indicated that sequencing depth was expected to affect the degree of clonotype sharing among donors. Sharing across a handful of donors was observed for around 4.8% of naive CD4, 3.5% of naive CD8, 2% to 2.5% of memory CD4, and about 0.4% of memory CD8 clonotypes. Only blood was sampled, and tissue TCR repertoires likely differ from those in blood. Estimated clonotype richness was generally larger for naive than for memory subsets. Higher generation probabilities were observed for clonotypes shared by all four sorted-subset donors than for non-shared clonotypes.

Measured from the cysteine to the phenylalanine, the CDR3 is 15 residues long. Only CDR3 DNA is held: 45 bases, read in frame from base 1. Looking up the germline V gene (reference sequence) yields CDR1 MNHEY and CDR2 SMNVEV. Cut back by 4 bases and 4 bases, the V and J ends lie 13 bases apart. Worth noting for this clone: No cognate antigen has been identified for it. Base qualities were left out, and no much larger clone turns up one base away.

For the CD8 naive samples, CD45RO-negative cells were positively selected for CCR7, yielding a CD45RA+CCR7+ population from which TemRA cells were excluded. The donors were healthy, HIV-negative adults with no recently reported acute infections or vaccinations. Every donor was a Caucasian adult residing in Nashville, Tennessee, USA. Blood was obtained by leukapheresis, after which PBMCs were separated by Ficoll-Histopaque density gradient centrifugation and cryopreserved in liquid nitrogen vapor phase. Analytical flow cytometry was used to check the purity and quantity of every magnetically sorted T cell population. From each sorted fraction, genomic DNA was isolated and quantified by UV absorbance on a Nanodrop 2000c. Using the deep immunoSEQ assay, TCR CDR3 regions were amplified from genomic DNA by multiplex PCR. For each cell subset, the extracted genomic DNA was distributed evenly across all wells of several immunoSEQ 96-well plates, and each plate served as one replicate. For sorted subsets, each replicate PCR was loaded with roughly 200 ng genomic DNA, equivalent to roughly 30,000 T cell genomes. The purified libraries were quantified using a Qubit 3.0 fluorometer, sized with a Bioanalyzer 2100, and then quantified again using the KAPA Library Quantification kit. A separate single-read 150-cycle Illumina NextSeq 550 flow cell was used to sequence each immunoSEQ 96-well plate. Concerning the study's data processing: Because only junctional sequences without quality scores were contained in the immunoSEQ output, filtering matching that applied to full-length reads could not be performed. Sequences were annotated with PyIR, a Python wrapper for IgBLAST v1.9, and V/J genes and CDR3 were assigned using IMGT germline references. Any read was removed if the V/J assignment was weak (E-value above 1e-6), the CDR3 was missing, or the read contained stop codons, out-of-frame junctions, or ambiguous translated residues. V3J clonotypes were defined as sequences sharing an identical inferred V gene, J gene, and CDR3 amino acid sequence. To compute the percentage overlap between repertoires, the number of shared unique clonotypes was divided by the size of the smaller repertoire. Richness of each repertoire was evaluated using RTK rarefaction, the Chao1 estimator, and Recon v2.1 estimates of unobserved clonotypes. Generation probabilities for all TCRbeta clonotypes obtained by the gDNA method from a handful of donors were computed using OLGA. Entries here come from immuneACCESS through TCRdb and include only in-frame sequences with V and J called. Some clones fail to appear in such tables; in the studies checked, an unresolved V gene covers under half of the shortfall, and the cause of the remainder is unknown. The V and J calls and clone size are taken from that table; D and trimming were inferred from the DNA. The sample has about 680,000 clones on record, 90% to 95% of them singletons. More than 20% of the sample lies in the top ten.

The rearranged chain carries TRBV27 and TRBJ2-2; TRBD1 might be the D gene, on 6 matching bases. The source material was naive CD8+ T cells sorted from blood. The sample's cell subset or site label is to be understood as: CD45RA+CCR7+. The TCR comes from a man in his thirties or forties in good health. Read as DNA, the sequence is TGTGCCAGCAGTTCAGGTAGCAGGGGCACCGGGGAGCTGTTTTTT. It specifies CASSSGSRGTGELFF.